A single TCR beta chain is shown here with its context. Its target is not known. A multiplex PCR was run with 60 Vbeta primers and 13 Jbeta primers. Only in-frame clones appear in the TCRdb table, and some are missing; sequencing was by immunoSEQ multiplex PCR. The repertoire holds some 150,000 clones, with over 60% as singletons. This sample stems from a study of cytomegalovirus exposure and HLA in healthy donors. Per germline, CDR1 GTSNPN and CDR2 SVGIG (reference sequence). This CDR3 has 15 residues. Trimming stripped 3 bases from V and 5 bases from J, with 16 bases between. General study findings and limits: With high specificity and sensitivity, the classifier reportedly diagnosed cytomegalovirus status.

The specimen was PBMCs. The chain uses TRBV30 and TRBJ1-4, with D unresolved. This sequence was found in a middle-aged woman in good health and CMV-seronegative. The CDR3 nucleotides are TGTGCCTGGAGGGCCAAGGAGGCGGGAAATGAAAAACTGTTTTTT. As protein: CAWRAKEAGNEKLFF.